This T cell receptor beta chain was sequenced during a study of blood T cell repertoires in COVID-19. The table came from immunoSEQ multiplex PCR; TCRdb's copy has only in-frame clones and leaves some out. There are around 61,000 clones in the sample; about 81% occur only once, and 15% to 17% lies in the top ten. Material: peripheral blood. This TCR was recovered from a man at least 80 years old with acute or convalescent COVID-19.

The CDR3 DNA reads TGCGCCAGCTGGACATTCACTACGCAGTATTTT. Amino acid sequence: CASWTFTTQYF. The chain carries TRBV5-1 and TRBJ2-3, with D perhaps matching TRBD1 (5 bases). Per germline, CDR1 SGHRS and CDR2 YFSETQ. With 7 bases removed from V and 8 bases from J, the gap between germline ends came to 11 bases. The CDR3 runs 11 residues.